These 21 T cell receptor beta chains came from one sample sequenced in a study of blood T cells in healthy people across ages. For the second PCR, which ran for roughly 6 to 11 cycles, a sample-barcoded 5' primer and a J-beta primer mix were used. TCRdb re-analysed the 5' RACE reads in MiXCR, keeping a single row per CDR3 protein. The sample carries some 920,000 distinct CDR3 sequences, 51% recorded once. Specimen: blood. The receptors come from a woman aged 60-70 years in good health.

The chain employs TRBV5-4 and TRBJ2-3; TRBD1 agrees at 7 bases. J lost 2 bases, V lost 4 bases, and 4 bases had no gene match. Germline V lookup: CDR1 SGHNT, CDR2 YYREEE (reference sequence). The CDR3 contains 14 residues. As DNA, the CDR3 is TGTGCCAGCAGCGAGACAGGGTACACAGATACGCAGTATTTT. This encodes CASSETGYTDTQYF. The complete variable domain, with remaining parts taken from reference TRBV5-4 and TRBJ2-3, reads ETGVTQSPTHLIKTRGQQVTLRCSSQSGHNTVSWYQQALGQGPQFIFQYYREEENGRGNFPPRFSGLQFPNYSSELNVNALELDDSALYLCASSETGYTDTQYFGPGTRLTVL.

This clonotype was counted only a few times. The chain employs TRBV15 and TRBJ2-3; 9 bases are a match to TRBD1. CDR1 and CDR2 from the germline V gene are LNHNV and YYDKDF (reference sequence). The CDR3 is 18 amino acids. The junction had 21 bases not matched to a gene; V was cut back by 7 bases and J by 7 bases. This CDR3 is CATTTEQPGQGFQNTQYF. As DNA, the CDR3 is TGTGCCACCACCACCGAACAGCCGGGACAGGGATTTCAAAATACGCAGTATTTT.

This clonotype was counted ten times or more. The V call is TRBV12-3 or TRBV12-4, the J call TRBJ1-4; D not resolved. Trimming took off 3 bases at V and 7 bases at J, with 9 bases between the two ends. This CDR3 region has 13 residues. In DNA, the CDR3 is TGTGCCAGCAGTTTGGACGGCAGTGAAAAACTGTTTTTT. Translated: CASSLDGSEKLFF.

The chain recombines TRBV15 with TRBJ2-6; possible D gene TRBD2, 6 bases. CDR1 and CDR2 (germline): LNHNV, YYDKDF (reference sequence). The CDR3 is 15 residues long. V was shortened by 6 bases and J by 1 base, with 10 bases between the two germline ends. CDR3 loop: CATSNGGSGANVLTF. The DNA of the CDR3 is TGTGCCACCAGTAATGGGGGGTCTGGGGCCAACGTCCTGACTTTC.

This clonotype was observed a few times. This chain uses TRBV28 with TRBJ1-4; the D gene is possibly TRBD1 (6 bases). The germline V gene has CDR1 MDHEN and CDR2 SYDVKM. The CDR3 extends over 14 amino acids. V was cut by 5 bases and J by 10 bases, with 17 bases left in between. The CDR3 here is CASSPRPMTGKLFF. CDR3 DNA sequence: TGTGCCAGCAGTCCGCGCCCTATGACAGGAAAACTGTTTTTT.

Remarks on this clonotype: A single base separates this from a much larger clone, so it may be a read error. This chain uses TRBV6-6 with TRBJ2-5; D possibly matches TRBD1 or TRBD2 (5 bases each). CDR1 is MNHNY, CDR2 SVGAGI, per germline (reference sequence). CDR3 length: 12 residues. Trimming left V 9 bases short and J 11 bases short, with 19 bases between. This chain's CDR3 is CASGWGNNEQYF. In DNA form, the CDR3 reads TGTGCCAGTGGCTGGGGGAACAATGAGCAGTACTTC.

The chain uses TRBV13 and TRBJ2-5; TRBD1 or TRBD2 may be the D gene (5 bases each). With 2 bases removed from V and 7 bases from J, the gap between germline ends came to 26 bases. Germline V lookup: CDR1 PRHDT, CDR2 FYEKMQ (reference sequence). The CDR3 sequence is 18 residues long. CDR3 coding DNA: TGTGCCAGCAGCTTAATGAGAGATAGGTGGGAGACAGACGTGACCCAGTACTTC. Translating gives CASSLMRDRWETDVTQYF.

This clonotype was seen more than once but under ten times. The chain combines TRBV4-2 with TRBJ2-7, with D perhaps TRBD1 (5 bases). Trimming left V 5 bases short and J 3 bases short, with 17 bases between. CDR3 size: 15 residues. Per the germline V gene, CDR1 is LGHNA and CDR2 is YNFKEQ. Written as DNA, the CDR3 is TGTGCCAGCAGCTCCCTAGGGGCGGTCTTCTACGAGCAGTACTTC. Its translation is CASSSLGAVFYEQYF.

J is TRBJ2-5 and V is TRBV20-1; 12 bases fit TRBD2. Germline loops: CDR1 DFQATT, CDR2 SNEGSKA (reference sequence). The CDR3 totals 15 residues. Trimming removed 6 bases from V and 1 base from J; junction bases left unmatched: 6. For the CDR3, the DNA is TGCAGTGCCAGAACTAGCGGGAGGCGCCAAGAGACCCAGTACTTC. Its translation: CSARTSGRRQETQYF.

This sequence joins TRBV18 and TRBJ2-7; maybe TRBD2 (5 bases). Germline V lookup: CDR1 KGHSH, CDR2 LQKENI. This CDR3 is 15 amino acids long. V shed 5 bases and J shed 3 bases, with 17 bases lying between them. CDR3 nucleotide sequence: TGTGCCAGCTCAGTTAGAGCGGAGGCTGACTACGAGCAGTACTTC. Protein product: CASSVRAEADYEQYF. Variable domain in full (rest from reference TRBV18 and TRBJ2-7): NAGVMQNPRHLVRRRGQEARLRCSPMKGHSHVYWYRQLPEEGLKFMVYLQKENIIDESGMPKERFSAEFPKEGPSILRIQQVVRGDSAAYFCASSVRAEADYEQYFGPGTRLTVT.

The chain combines TRBV3-1 with TRBJ1-2; unclear D gene. Germline V gene lookup returns CDR1 LGHDT and CDR2 YNNKEL (reference sequence). V lost 8 bases, J lost 2 bases, and 9 bases lay in between. The CDR3 is 12 amino acids. CDR3 region: CASRNGNYGYTF. DNA for the CDR3: TGTGCCAGCCGGAACGGAAACTATGGCTACACCTTC.

As concerns this clonotype: A read error is possible here, since a much larger clone lies one base away. The chain uses TRBV28 and TRBJ2-5; TRBD1 or TRBD2 may be the D gene (7 bases each). The last part of the DNA fits TRBJ2-7 better; the J call may be wrong. This CDR3 contains 15 residues. Germline V CDR1 and CDR2: MDHEN, SYDVKM. In DNA, the CDR3 is TGTGCCAGCCGAAGACAGGGAGGGGTCTCCTGCGAGCAGTACTTC. Protein: CASRRQGGVSCEQYF.

In this sample, this clonotype turned up a few times. V and J are TRBV28 and TRBJ1-2, with 8 bases fitting TRBD1. The germline gives CDR1 MDHEN, CDR2 SYDVKM. This CDR3 contains 17 residues. Trimming removed 6 bases from V and 6 bases from J; junction bases left unmatched: 18. In DNA form, the CDR3 reads TGTGCCAGCAGCATGATTCGGGACAGGCCTCCTACCCATGGCTACACCTTC. Residues: CASSMIRDRPPTHGYTF.

This chain joins TRBV4-3 and TRBJ1-4; weak D call: TRBD1 (6 bases). This CDR3 comprises 16 residues. V lost 0 bases and J lost 7, with 15 bases in between. The germline V gene encodes CDR1 LGHNA and CDR2 YSLEER. The CDR3 region is CASSQEWGALGEKLFF. CDR3 nucleotides: TGCGCCAGCAGCCAAGAGTGGGGGGCGCTCGGTGAAAAACTGTTTTTT.

This clonotype was seen more than once but under ten times. The chain is built from TRBV28 and TRBJ2-3; D possibly matches TRBD1 or TRBD2 (6 bases each). V dropped 3 bases and J dropped 6 bases, with 13 bases sitting between them. Germline V CDR1 and CDR2: MDHEN, SYDVKM. The CDR3 sequence is 14 residues long. The CDR3 DNA follows: TGTGCCAGCAGTTTTGCGAGAGGGGGGGATACGCAGTATTTT. Translating gives CASSFARGGDTQYF.

This clonotype was seen only once. The chain links TRBV7-4 to TRBJ2-1, with 7 bases lining up with TRBD2. CDR1 is SGHVT, CDR2 SQSDAQ, per germline. The CDR3 is 15 residues long. The V gene end was trimmed by 5 bases and the J gene end by 1 base; junction bases not matched to a gene: 5. CDR3 sequence: CASSGGLHSYNEQFF. DNA of the CDR3: TGTGCCAGCAGCGGGGGACTACATTCCTACAATGAGCAGTTCTTC.

This clonotype was seen a handful of times. V gene TRBV7-8 combines with J gene TRBJ2-5; tentative D call: TRBD2 (7 bases). Trimming removed 8 bases at V and 5 bases at J, with 21 bases between. Per the germline V gene, CDR1 is SGHVS and CDR2 is FQNEAQ. CDR3 length equals 15 residues. The CDR3 DNA follows: TGTGCCAGCTCCCGCGTCCGGGGGGCGTGGGAGACCCAGTACTTC. It yields the protein CASSRVRGAWETQYF.

This sequence joins TRBV2 and TRBJ2-1; D possibly corresponds to TRBD2 (6 bases). Gene TRBJ2-7 matches the end of the DNA better, so the J call may be wrong. CDR3 length equals 15 residues. The germline V gene encodes CDR1 SNHLY and CDR2 FYNNEI. CDR3 nucleotide sequence: TGTGCCAGCAGGAGACCCCGGGACTCCCATAATGAGCAGTACTTC. It codes for CASRRPRDSHNEQYF.

The CDR3 nucleotides read TGTGCCAGCAGTTACTCGGCCAGTCAGGCGGGCGAGCAGTACTTC. Protein product: CASSYSASQAGEQYF. The chain couples TRBV6-6 to TRBJ2-5, with D perhaps matching TRBD2 (5 bases). The DNA matches TRBJ2-7 better at its end, which makes the J call doubtful. The germline gives CDR1 MNHNY, CDR2 SVGAGI (reference sequence). This CDR3 is 15 amino acids long.

This rearrangement joins TRBV7-9 to TRBJ2-3; D not certain. CDR1 and CDR2 from the germline V gene are SEHNR and FQNEAQ (reference sequence). Trimming cost V 2 bases and J 3 bases, with 9 bases left between them. There are 14 residues in the CDR3. In nucleotides, the CDR3 is TGTGCCAGCAGCTTAAACCCGCCGACAGATACGCAGTATTTT. Translated: CASSLNPPTDTQYF.

The chain uses TRBV28 and TRBJ2-5, with TRBD1 matching 7 bases. TRBJ2-7 matches the DNA end more closely, so the J call is doubtful. Germline CDR1 reads MDHEN; CDR2 reads SYDVKM. The CDR3 extends over 17 amino acids. The CDR3 is CASSFGRGRIYHREQYF. CDR3 coding DNA: TGTGCCAGCAGTTTCGGTAGGGGGCGAATCTACCATCGCGAGCAGTACTTC.